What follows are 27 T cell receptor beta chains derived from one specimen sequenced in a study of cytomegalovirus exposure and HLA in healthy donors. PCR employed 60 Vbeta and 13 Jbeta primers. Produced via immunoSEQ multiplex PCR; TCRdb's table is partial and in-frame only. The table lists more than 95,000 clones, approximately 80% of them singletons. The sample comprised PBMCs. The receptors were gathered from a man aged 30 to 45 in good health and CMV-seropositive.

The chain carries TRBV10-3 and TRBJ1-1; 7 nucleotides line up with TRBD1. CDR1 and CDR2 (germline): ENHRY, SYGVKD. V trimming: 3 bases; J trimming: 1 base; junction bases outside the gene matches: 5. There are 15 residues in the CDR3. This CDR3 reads CAISDSGQPNTEAFF. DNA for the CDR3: TGTGCCATCAGTGATTCGGGACAGCCGAACACTGAAGCTTTCTTT.

The CDR3 DNA sequence: TGTGCCAGCAGCGAAGGACTAGCGGGAGACTACGAGCAGTACTTC. Translation gives CASSEGLAGDYEQYF. The J gene is TRBJ2-7, the V gene TRBV7-8; 13 bases agree with TRBD2. V gave up 5 bases and J gave up 3 bases; unmatched junction bases: 4. Germline CDR1 reads SGHVS; CDR2 reads FQNEAQ. The CDR3 consists of 15 residues. The full variable domain, in which reference TRBV7-8 and TRBJ2-7 provide the parts outside the CDR3, is GAGVSQSPRYKVAKRGQDVALRCDPISGHVSLFWYQQALGQGPEFLTYFQNEAQLDKSGLPSDRFFAERPEGSVSTLKIQRTQQEDSAVYLCASSEGLAGDYEQYFGPGTRLTVT.

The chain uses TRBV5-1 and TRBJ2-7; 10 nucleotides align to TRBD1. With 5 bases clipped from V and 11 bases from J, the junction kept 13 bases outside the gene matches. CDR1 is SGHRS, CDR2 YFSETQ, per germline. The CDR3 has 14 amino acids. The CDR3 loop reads CASRQTGTGEKEYF. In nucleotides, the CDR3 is TGCGCCAGCAGGCAGACCGGGACAGGGGAAAAGGAGTACTTC. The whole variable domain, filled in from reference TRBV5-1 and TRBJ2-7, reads KAGVTQTPRYLIKTRGQQVTLSCSPISGHRSVSWYQQTPGQGLQFLFEYFSETQRNKGNFPGRFSGRQFSNSRSEMNVSTLELGDSALYLCASRQTGTGEKEYFGPGTRLTVT.

CDR3 loop: CASSFAGSRASEQFF. CDR3 in DNA: TGTGCCAGCAGTTTCGCGGGATCCAGGGCCTCTGAGCAGTTCTTC. This rearrangement joins TRBV27 to TRBJ2-1; D may be TRBD2 (6 bases). The CDR3 is 15 residues long. V was pared by 3 bases and J by 9 bases, with 18 bases between. Germline V gene lookup returns CDR1 MNHEY and CDR2 SMNVEV (reference sequence).

CDR3 protein: CSVVVDRAKEQYF. The CDR3 DNA sequence: TGCAGCGTTGTGGTGGACAGGGCCAAAGAGCAGTACTTC. The rearrangement links TRBV29-1 to TRBJ2-7, with 8 nucleotides matching TRBD1. Looked up from germline, CDR1 is SQVTM and CDR2 is ANQGSEA. With 4 bases clipped from V and 7 bases from J, the junction kept 9 bases outside the gene matches. There are 13 residues in the CDR3.

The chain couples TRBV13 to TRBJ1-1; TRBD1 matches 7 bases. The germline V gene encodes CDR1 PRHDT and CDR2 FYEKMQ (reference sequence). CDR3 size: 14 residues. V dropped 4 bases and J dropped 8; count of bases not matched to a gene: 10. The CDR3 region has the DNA TGTGCCAGCAGCTCCTCGGACAGGCGGAGGGAAGCTTTCTTT. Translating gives CASSSSDRRREAFF.

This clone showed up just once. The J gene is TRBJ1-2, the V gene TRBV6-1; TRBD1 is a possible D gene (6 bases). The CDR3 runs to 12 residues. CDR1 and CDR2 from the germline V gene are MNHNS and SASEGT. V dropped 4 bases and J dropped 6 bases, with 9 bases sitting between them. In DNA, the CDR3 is TGTGCCAGCAGTGGCAGGGGACATGGCTACACCTTC. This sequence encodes CASSGRGHGYTF.

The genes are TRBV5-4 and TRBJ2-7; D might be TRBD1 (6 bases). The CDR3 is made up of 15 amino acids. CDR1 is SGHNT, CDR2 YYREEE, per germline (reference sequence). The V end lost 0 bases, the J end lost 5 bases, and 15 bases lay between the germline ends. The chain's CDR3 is CASSLGTGRLDEQYF. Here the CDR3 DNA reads TGTGCCAGCAGCTTGGGAACAGGGCGGTTGGACGAGCAGTACTTC.

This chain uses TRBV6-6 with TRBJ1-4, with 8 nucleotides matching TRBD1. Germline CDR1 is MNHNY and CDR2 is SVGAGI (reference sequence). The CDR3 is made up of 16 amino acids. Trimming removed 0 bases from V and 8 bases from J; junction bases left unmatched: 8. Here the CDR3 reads CASSYSGGQGLEKLFF. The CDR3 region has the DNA TGTGCCAGCAGTTACTCCGGTGGACAGGGTCTCGAAAAACTGTTTTTT.

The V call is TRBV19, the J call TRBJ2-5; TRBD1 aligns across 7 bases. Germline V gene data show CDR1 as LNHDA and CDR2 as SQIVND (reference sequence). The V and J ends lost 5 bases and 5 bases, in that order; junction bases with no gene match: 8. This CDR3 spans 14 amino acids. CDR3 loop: CASSATGAVETQYF. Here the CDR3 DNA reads TGTGCCAGTAGTGCCACAGGGGCGGTGGAGACCCAGTACTTC.

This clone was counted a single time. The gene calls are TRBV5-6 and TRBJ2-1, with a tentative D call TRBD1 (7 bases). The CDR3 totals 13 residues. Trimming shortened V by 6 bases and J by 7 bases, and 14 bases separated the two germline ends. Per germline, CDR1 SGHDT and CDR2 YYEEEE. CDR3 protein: CASIRGAGNEQFF. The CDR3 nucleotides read TGTGCCAGCATCAGGGGGGCCGGAAATGAGCAGTTCTTC.

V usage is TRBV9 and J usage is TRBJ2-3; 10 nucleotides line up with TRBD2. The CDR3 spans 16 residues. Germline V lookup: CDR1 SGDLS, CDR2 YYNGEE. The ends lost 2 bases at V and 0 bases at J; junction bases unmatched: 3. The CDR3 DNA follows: TGTGCCAGCAGCGTCCGGACTAGCGGTAGCACAGATACGCAGTATTTT. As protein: CASSVRTSGSTDTQYF.

CDR3 nucleotides: TGTGCCAGCAGCGTAGTTGCGGGCGGAGGGGAGACCCAGTACTTC. Amino acids: CASSVVAGGGETQYF. The rearrangement uses TRBV9 and TRBJ2-5; maybe TRBD2 (6 bases). The CDR3 has 15 amino acids. V was trimmed by 0 bases and J by 5 bases, leaving 14 bases between them. Germline values: CDR1 SGDLS, CDR2 YYNGEE.

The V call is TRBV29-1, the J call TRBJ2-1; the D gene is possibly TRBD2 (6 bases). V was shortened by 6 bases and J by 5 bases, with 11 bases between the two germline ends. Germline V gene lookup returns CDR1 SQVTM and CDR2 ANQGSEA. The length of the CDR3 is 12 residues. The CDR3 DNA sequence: TGCAGCGTCTCCGGGAGAAACAATGAGCAGTTCTTC. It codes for CSVSGRNNEQFF.

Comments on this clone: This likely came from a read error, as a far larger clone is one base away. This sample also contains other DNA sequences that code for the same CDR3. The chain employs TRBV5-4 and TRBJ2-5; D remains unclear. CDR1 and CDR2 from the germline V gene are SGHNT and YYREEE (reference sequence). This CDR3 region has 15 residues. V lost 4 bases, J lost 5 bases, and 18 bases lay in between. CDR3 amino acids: CASSQDISSTETQYF. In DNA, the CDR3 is TGTGCCAGCAGCCAAGATATTTCTAGTACTGAGACCCAGTACTTC.

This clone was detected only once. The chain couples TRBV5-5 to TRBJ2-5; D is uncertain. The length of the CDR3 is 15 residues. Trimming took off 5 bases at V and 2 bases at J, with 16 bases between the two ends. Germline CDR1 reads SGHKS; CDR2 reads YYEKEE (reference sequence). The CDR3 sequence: CASRLALRPQETQYF. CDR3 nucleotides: TGTGCCAGCAGGCTCGCCCTCAGGCCGCAAGAGACCCAGTACTTC.

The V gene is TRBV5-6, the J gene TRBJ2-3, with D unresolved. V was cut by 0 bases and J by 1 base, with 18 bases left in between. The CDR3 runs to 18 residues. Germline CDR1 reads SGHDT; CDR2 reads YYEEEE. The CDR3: CASSLDARYTRRTDTQYF. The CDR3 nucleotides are TGTGCCAGCAGCTTGGATGCGAGGTACACCCGACGCACAGATACGCAGTATTTT.

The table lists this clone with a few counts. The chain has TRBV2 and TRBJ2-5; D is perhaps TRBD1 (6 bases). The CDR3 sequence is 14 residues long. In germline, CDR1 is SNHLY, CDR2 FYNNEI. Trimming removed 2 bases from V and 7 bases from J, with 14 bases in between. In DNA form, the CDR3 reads TGTGCCAGCAGTGAAAACAGGGTCGAAGGGACCCAGTACTTC. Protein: CASSENRVEGTQYF.

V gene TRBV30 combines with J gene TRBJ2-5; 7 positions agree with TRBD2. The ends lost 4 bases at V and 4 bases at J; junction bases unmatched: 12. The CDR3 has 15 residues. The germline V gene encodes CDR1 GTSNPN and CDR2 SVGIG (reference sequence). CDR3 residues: CAWTRGVATPETQYF. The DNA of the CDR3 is TGTGCCTGGACCCGGGGGGTAGCGACACCAGAGACCCAGTACTTC.

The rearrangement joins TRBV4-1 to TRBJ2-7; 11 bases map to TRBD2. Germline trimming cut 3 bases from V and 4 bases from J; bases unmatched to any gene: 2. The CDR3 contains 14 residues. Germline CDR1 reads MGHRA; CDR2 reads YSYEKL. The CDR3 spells CASSQGLAVYEQYF. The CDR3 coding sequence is TGCGCCAGCAGCCAGGGACTAGCGGTTTACGAGCAGTACTTC.

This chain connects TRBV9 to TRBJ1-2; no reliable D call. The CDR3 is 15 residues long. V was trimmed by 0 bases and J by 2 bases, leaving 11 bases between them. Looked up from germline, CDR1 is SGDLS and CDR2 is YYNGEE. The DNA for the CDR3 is TGTGCCAGCAGCGTAGGTGGGAGGGAAAACTATGGCTACACCTTC. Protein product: CASSVGGRENYGYTF.

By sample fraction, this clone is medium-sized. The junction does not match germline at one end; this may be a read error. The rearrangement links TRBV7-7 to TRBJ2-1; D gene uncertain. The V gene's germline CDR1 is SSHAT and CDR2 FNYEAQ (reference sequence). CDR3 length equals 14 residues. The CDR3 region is CASSLSDSYNEQFF. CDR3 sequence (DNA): TGTGCTAGCAGCCTCTCAGACTCCTACAATGAGCAGTTCTTC.

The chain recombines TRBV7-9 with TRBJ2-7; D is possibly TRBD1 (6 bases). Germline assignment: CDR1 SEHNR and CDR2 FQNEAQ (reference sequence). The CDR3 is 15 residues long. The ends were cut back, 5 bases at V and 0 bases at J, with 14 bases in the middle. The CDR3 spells CASSPRGPRSYEQYF. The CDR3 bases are TGTGCCAGCAGCCCCAGGGGCCCCCGCTCCTACGAGCAGTACTTC.

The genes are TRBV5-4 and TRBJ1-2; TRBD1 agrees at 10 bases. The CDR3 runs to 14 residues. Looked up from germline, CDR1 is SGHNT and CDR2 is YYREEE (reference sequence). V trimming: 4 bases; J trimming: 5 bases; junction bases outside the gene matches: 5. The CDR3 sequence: CASSPRTGGYGYTF. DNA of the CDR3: TGTGCCAGCAGCCCAAGGACAGGGGGTTATGGCTACACCTTC.

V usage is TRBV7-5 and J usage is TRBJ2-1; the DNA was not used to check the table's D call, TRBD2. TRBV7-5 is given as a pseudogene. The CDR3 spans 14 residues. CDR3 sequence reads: CVRSCSGSTDEQFF. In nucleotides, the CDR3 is TGTGTCAGAAGCTGTAGCGGGAGCACAGATGAGCAGTTCTTC.

Written as DNA, the CDR3 is TGTGCCAGCACCCCGACTATGAATCCCCAGCATTTT. Its protein product is CASTPTMNPQHF. The chain is built from TRBV27 and TRBJ1-5; unclear D gene. Germline V lookup: CDR1 MNHEY, CDR2 SMNVEV (reference sequence). Trimming took off 7 bases at V and 10 bases at J, with 14 bases between the two ends. There are 12 residues in the CDR3.

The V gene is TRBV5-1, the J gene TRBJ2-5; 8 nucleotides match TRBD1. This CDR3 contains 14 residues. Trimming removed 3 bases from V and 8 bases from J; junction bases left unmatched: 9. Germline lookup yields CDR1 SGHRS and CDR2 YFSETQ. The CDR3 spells CASSWTGLSVTQYF. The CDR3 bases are TGCGCCAGCAGCTGGACAGGGCTTTCGGTTACCCAGTACTTC.